The clone carrying this T cell receptor beta chain was seen repeatedly, ten times or more. Its antigen is currently unknown. This CDR3 region has 14 residues. CDR1 is DFQATT, CDR2 SNEGSKA, per germline (reference sequence). The V and J ends lost 1 base and 3 bases, in that order; junction bases with no gene match: 3. The sample belongs to a study of T cells after yellow fever vaccination. The wider study: Preparation of fractions with low cell numbers was performed using SMART-Seq v4 Ultra Low Input.

General study results and limits: Most clones from primary vaccination were detected again post-booster (about 95% CD4, 88% CD8). Clonotypes found in both CD4 and CD8 compartments made up a small share.

5'RACE template switching generated TCR cDNA, adding a universal primer site and UMIs. TCRdb re-called the 5' RACE reads through MiXCR, storing one row per CDR3 protein. The repertoire includes around 310,000 distinct CDR3 sequences, about 9.5% of them detected once, and roughly 18% sits in the top ten. The chain joins TRBV20-1 to TRBJ2-5; TRBD2 agrees at 9 bases. The receptor's source is a man younger than 30 who received the YFV17D yellow fever vaccine. The sample here was PBMCs, taken on the day of the first yellow fever vaccination. Here the CDR3 reads CSARATSGKETQYF. CDR3 DNA: TGCAGTGCTAGAGCGACTAGCGGCAAAGAGACCCAGTACTTC.